These T cell receptor beta chains were read from a single sample in a study of shared clonotypes between healthy human individuals. Sequencing was performed with immunoSEQ multiplex PCR; in TCRdb, only in-frame clones are kept and a portion is missing. The table has a few million clones, over 85% seen once; the top ten hold approximately 0.4%. The sequenced sample was naive CD4+ T cells from PBMCs. Receptor source: a man aged 18 to 29 in good health. Some clones in this sample may be carry-over from other donors' samples. Both conserved end residues are part of each CDR3. D genes are given only for firm matches. Clone size is stated in some rows and not others, as once, few, many or a class when expanded.

CDR3 DNA,CDR3 protein,CDR3 length,D gene,clone size,J gene,V gene
TGCGCCAGCAGCCAAGATACCCAGGGACGATATGGCTACACCTTC,CASSQDTQGRYGYTF,15,NA,NA,TRBJ1-2,TRBV4-1
TGCGCCAGCAGCTTCACCGGGACTGTAGAAGCTTTCTTT,CASSFTGTVEAFF,13,NA,NA,TRBJ1-1,TRBV5-1
TGCGCCAGCAGCGTAAAAACTTTGAACACCGGGGAGCTGTTTTTT,CASSVKTLNTGELFF,15,NA,NA,TRBJ2-2,TRBV5-1
TGTGCCAGCAGTTACTCGTACGGGACCCCCGAGCAGTACTTC,CASSYSYGTPEQYF,14,NA,once,TRBJ2-7,TRBV6-5
TGCGCCAGCAGCTTGGTAGTAGCGGGAGATATAGATACGCAGTATTTT,CASSLVVAGDIDTQYF,16,TRBD2,NA,TRBJ2-3,TRBV5-1
TGCAGCGCAACAGAACCCATTCACTACGAGCAGTACTTC,CSATEPIHYEQYF,13,NA,NA,TRBJ2-7,TRBV29-1
TGTGCCAGCAGTGAAGCGGACAGTCTCTTACGGGAGACCCAGTACTTC,CASSEADSLLRETQYF,16,NA,NA,TRBJ2-5,TRBV6-1
TGTGCCATCAGTGGGGATTCGGATGGCTACACCTTC,CAISGDSDGYTF,12,NA,NA,TRBJ1-2,TRBV10-3
TGTGCCTGGGGAAGGACAGGGAGCAATCAGCCCCAGCATTTT,CAWGRTGSNQPQHF,14,TRBD1,NA,TRBJ1-5,TRBV30
TGTGCCAGCAGCGTTCCAACGGGAGCCTACAATGAGCAGTTCTTC,CASSVPTGAYNEQFF,15,NA,NA,TRBJ2-1,TRBV25-1
TGCGCCAGCAGCCAAGAGCCACAGAGCTCTGGAAACACCATATATTTT,CASSQEPQSSGNTIYF,16,NA,NA,TRBJ1-3,TRBV4-1
TGTGCCAGCAGCTTAGGGGGGGCGAAAGGGGCCAACGTCCTGACTTTC,CASSLGGAKGANVLTF,16,NA,NA,TRBJ2-6,TRBV5-4
TGTGCCAGTACCCAGGGGTTAGCCGCTGAAGCTTTCTTT,CASTQGLAAEAFF,13,NA,NA,TRBJ1-1,TRBV19
TGCGCCAGCAACCAAAAGGCAGGGCAGCGTTCGGCTTTTCGGGGTCTTGGAAACACCATATATTTT,CASNQKAGQRSAFRGLGNTIYF,22,NA,NA,TRBJ1-3,TRBV5-1
TGTGCCGTTGCCCCTAGTAGATTGGGCGAGCAGTACTTC,CAVAPSRLGEQYF,13,NA,NA,TRBJ2-7,TRBV5-4
TGTGCCAGCACCGCCCCGGGACAGGGAGTAAACACCATATATTTT,CASTAPGQGVNTIYF,15,TRBD1,NA,TRBJ1-3,TRBV6-5